This T cell receptor (beta chain) was captured in a study of cytomegalovirus exposure and HLA in healthy donors. The study ran its PCR with 60 Vbeta and 13 Jbeta primers. The repertoire was sequenced with immunoSEQ multiplex PCR; TCRdb's copy has only in-frame clones and lacks some. There are over 120,000 clones in the sample; 65% to 85% occur only once, and about 2.4% lies in the top ten. A single count supports this clone. Its antigen is undetermined. Germline CDR1 is MNHEY and CDR2 is SMNVEV (reference sequence). The CDR3 totals 15 residues. Germline trimming cut 6 bases from V and 8 bases from J; bases unmatched to any gene: 9. Whole-study results and caveats: Diagnosis of cytomegalovirus status made by the classifier reportedly showed high specificity and sensitivity. The productive fraction for most TCR beta V segments was about 87% or about 30% in an earlier analysis.

The TCR originated in a man aged 45-65 years in good health and CMV-seronegative. What was sequenced was PBMCs. V usage is TRBV27 and J usage is TRBJ2-1, with 11 bases lining up with TRBD2. CDR3 nucleotide sequence: TGTGCCAGCAGCCAACTAGCGGGAGAGAACTATGAGCAGTTCTTC. This translates into CASSQLAGENYEQFF.